This T cell receptor (beta chain) was sequenced in a study of cytomegalovirus exposure and HLA in healthy donors. Whole-study results and caveats: The study listed around 150 cytomegalovirus-associated TCR beta chains. An analysis was carried out at a later point. It showed that HLA-associated TCR beta chains were more clonally expanded than equally common non-associated chains.

Despite likely unrecorded immune exposures, the donors were nominally healthy at the time of sampling. PCR employed 60 Vbeta and 13 Jbeta primers. Using immunoSEQ multiplex PCR, the repertoire was profiled, and TCRdb retains in-frame clones only, with some absent. Altogether around 130,000 clones are present, 77% being singletons, with the ten largest covering under 7%. The germline gives CDR1 SGHRS, CDR2 YFSETQ. V dropped 2 bases and J dropped 8 bases, with 7 bases sitting between them. CDR3 length equals 11 residues. In this sample, this clone turned up a few times. Its antigen is as yet unknown. The specimen was PBMCs. This clonotype was obtained from a man in his late teens or twenties in good health and CMV-seropositive. This chain uses TRBV5-1 with TRBJ1-1, with a weak D call TRBD1 (5 bases). This CDR3 reads CASSLGAEAFF. In DNA, the CDR3 is TGCGCCAGCAGCTTAGGGGCAGAAGCTTTCTTT.